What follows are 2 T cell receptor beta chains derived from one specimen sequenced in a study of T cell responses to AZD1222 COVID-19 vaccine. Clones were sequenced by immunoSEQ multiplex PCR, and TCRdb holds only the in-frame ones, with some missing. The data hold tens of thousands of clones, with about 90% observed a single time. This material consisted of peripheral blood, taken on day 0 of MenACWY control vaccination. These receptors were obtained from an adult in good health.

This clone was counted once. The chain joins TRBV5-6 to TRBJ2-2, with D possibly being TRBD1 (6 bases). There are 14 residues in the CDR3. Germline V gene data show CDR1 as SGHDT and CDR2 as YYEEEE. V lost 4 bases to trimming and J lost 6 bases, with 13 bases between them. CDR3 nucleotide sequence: TGTGCCAGCAGCGTACCGGGACAACCCGGGGAGCTGTTTTTT. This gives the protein CASSVPGQPGELFF.

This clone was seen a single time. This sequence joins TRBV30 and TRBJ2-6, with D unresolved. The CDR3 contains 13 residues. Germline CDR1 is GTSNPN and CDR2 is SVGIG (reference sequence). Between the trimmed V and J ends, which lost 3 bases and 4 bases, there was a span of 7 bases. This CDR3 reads CAWRKTGANVLTF. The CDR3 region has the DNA TGTGCCTGGAGAAAGACGGGGGCCAACGTCCTGACTTTC.